One TCR beta chain is described in this entry. Repertoires were generated with immunoSEQ multiplex PCR, while TCRdb's copy carries only in-frame clones and drops some. Of roughly 190,000 clones in the sample, 89% were seen once. The entry originates in a study of blood T cell repertoires in COVID-19. Study-level information: The United States, Italy and Spain supplied acute and convalescent COVID-19 samples.

This CDR3 has 14 residues. Germline V gives CDR1 LNHDA, CDR2 SQIVND (reference sequence). Germline trimming cut 9 bases from V and 5 bases from J; bases unmatched to any gene: 8. V is TRBV19 and J is TRBJ2-2; 8 positions agree with TRBD2. Specimen: PBMCs or T cells enriched from blood (not recorded which). The clonotype comes from a woman in her late teens or twenties who had recovered from COVID-19. The CDR3 nucleotides read TGTGCCAGCCGTGTGGCGGGAGGTACCGGGGAGCTGTTTTTT. Its protein is CASRVAGGTGELFF.